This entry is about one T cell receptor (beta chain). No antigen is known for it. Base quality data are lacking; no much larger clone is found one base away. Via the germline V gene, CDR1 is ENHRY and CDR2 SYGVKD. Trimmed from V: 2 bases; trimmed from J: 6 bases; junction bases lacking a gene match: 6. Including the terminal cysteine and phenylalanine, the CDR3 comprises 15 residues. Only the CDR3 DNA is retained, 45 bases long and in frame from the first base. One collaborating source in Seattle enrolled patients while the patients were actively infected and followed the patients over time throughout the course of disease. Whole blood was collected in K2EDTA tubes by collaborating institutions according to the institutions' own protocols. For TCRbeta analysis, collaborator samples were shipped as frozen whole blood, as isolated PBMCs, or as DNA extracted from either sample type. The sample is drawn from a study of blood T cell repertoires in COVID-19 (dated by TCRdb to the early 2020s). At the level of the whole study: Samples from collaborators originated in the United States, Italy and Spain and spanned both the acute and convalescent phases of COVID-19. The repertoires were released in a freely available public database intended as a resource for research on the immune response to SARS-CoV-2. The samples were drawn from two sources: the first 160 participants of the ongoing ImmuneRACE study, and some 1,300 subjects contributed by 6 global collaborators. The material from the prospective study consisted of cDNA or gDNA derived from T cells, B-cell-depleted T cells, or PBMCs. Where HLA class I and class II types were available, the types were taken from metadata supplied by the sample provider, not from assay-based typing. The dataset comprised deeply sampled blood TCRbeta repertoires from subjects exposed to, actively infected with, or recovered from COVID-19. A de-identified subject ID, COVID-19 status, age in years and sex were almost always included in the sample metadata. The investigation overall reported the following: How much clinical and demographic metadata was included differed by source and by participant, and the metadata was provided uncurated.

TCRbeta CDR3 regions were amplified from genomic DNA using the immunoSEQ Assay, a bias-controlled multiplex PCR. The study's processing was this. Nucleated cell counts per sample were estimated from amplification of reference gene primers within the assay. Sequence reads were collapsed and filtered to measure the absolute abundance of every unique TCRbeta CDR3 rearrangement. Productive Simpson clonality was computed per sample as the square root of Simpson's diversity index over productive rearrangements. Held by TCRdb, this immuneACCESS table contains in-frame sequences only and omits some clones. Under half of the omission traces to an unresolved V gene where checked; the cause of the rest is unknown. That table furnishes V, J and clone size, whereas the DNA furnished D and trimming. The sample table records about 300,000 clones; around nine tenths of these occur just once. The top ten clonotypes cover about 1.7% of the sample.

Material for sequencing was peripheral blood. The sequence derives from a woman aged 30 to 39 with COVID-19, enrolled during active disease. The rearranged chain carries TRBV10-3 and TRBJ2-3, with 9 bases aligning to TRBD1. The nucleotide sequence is TGTGCCATCAGTGAGCTGGGACAGGGTGATGATACGCAGTATTTT. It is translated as CAISELGQGDDTQYF.